This record covers a single T cell receptor beta chain. What this receptor recognizes is not known. Base qualities are missing; no much larger clone stands one base away. The cohort comprised around 690 healthy bone marrow donors. All cohort members were sampled while nominally healthy, although unrecorded immune exposures were likely present. The donor tested CMV seropositive and was one of the 289 seropositive cohort members. A peripheral blood sample was provided by each donor, and peripheral blood mononuclear cells were used for TCR beta sequencing. Genomic DNA was extracted from the blood cell samples with the Qiagen DNeasy Blood Extraction Kit. These data are taken from a study of cytomegalovirus exposure and HLA in healthy donors (dated by TCRdb to the late 2010s). Broadly, across the study: An earlier analysis of some 620 of the donors reported over 250 Gb of sequence data and around 100 million unique TCR beta sequences obtained from about 180 million T cells. Roughly five DR-DQ haplotypes were treated as single units for association and clustering because of strong linkage in the cohort. An earlier analysis of some 600 of the donors applied high-throughput TCR beta sequencing to assess whether each TCR beta V gene segment acted as functional or pseudogenic. A separate validation cohort of 90 to 150 different subjects was used in addition to the approximately 700-subject first cohort. Donor age, sex, ethnicity and CMV serostatus were compiled alongside the repertoire data. Genome-wide SNP genotypes for about 55% of the roughly 670 donors were used in a later genetic analysis, which treated that subset as a discovery cohort. Among some 410 genotyped donors of the cohort, an average of about 240,000 unique TCR beta nucleotide sequences were sequenced per donor, roughly 20% of them non-productive. To predict cytomegalovirus infection status, the study combined high-throughput TCR immunosequencing, statistical association of individual TCRs with disease status, and machine learning. The study aimed to test whether cataloging public T cell receptors could reveal signatures of past pathogen exposure. Both class I and class II loci were covered by HLA typing, at four-digit resolution. The later analysis used no new phenotypic data to find candidate immune exposures, relying instead on TCR beta sequences and their occurrence across donors. The T cell repertoires of some 670 subjects were profiled by immunosequencing and related to cytomegalovirus serostatus. To study patterns of TCR occurrence, a later analysis re-analyzed previously published TCR beta repertoires from 550 to 800 donors and added high-resolution HLA genotyping. About 300 gigabases of sequencing data and tens of millions of unique TCR sequences were included in an early release covering about 700 HLA-typed donors. Typing coverage varied by locus: 629-630 donors for A, B, C, DRB1 and DQB1; approximately 520 for DQA1; nearly 610 for DPA1; approximately 470 for DPB1. Of the 300 to 500 genotyped donors, over 80% were placed in the genetic ancestry cluster associated with self-reported Caucasian donors. Every repertoire in the discovery cohort had been generated on one and the same sequencing platform. What the research found in general, with its limitations: A further reported finding was that TCR beta sequences accurately predicted the HLA-A and HLA-B alleles for most subjects in the first cohort. Because HLA typing was missing for some donors at each locus, association tests included only the typed subset. A later genetic analysis associated a missense DCLRE1C variant with V-gene and J-gene trimming of TCR beta chains, and an independent cohort replicated the association. Compared with equally common non-associated chains, HLA-associated TCR beta chains in a later analysis were more clonally expanded and had lower generation probabilities. Around 16 rarely observed V segments, including chromosome 9 orphons, were excluded from the earlier analysis of almost 600 of the donors because counts were too low. According to the authors, the approach could potentially be generalized to other disease states and immunological phenotypes. Some IMGT-functional V segments, including TRBV6-2 and TRBV6-3, could not be distinguished by the 87-base-pair reads and were therefore excluded. Linkage disequilibrium might explain the correlated functional status among segregating V segments, but an unknown experimental factor could not be excluded. When HLA alleles, especially DR and DQ, strongly co-occurred, attributing TCR associations to individual alleles was difficult. The study listed 164 TCR beta chains as associated with cytomegalovirus. Immune exposure information for the cohort was limited to CMV serostatus. In an earlier analysis of about 600 of the donors, most TCR beta V segments appeared in productive rearrangements about 90% or about 30% of the time, broadly matching IMGT annotations. In a later analysis, most CMV-associated TCR beta chains were found to appear HLA-restricted, with HLA associations seemingly driven largely by CMV exposure. A later analysis found that TCR association rates varied across HLA loci, with DRB1 alleles showing the most associated TCRs and HLA-C alleles the fewest. In a later analysis, several top co-occurrence clusters were reported to appear linked to parvovirus B19, influenza, CMV and Epstein-Barr virus. While some public TCRs were present in many individuals, most TCR sequences turned up only very rarely across donors. Cytomegalovirus status was reported to be diagnosed by the classifier with high specificity and sensitivity in both the original and validation cohorts. Presence/absence analyses assumed roughly uniform sequencing depth across donors, an assumption that may not hold. A later genetic analysis reported fewer N-insertions in productive TCRs among donors in an Asian-associated ancestry cluster than the approximately 700-donor mean. The cohort was sequenced for TCR beta chains only, and without alpha or paired-chain data the features that could be detected were limited. Specific HLA alleles were associated with 18,000 or so TCR beta sequences at a false discovery rate of 0.05 in a later analysis. A cluster of highly shared sequence variants was judged likely to be a technical artifact of the sequencing pipeline. A few of the identified cytomegalovirus-associated TCR beta chains were confirmed in vitro to be specific for cytomegalovirus antigens.

Inclusive of the bounding cysteine and phenylalanine, the CDR3 is 16 residues long. Only CDR3 DNA is held: 48 bases, read in frame from base 1. Per the germline V gene, SGHTS is the CDR1 and YDEGEE is the CDR2. V is cut by 6 bases and J by 4 bases, and the space between the germline ends is 22 bases. Library generation was performed with the immunoSEQ multiplex PCR assay. The multiplex PCR relied on a mix of 60 forward primers for TCR Vbeta segments and 13 reverse primers for TCR Jbeta segments. The CDR3 region of rearranged TCR beta genes was amplified from genomic DNA with a multiplex PCR assay. The amplified TCR beta libraries were sequenced on the Illumina HiSeq System as 87-base-pair reads. The published analysis was carried out like this. Across the 700 or so repertoires, a later analysis counted about 81 million unique TCR beta chains, roughly 11 million of which were shared by at least two donors. Raw reads were error-corrected and collapsed into unique sequences with a nearest-neighbor algorithm that merged closely related sequences to remove PCR and sequencing errors. V, D and J gene segments were assigned by aligning CDR3 sequences to IMGT reference sequences. For a sequence to be retained, a match of at least six nucleotides was required to both a V gene segment and a J gene segment. Rearrangements were classified as productive when the CDR3 lacked stop codons and remained in frame with V and J, and all other rearrangements were classified as non-productive. CDR3 was defined according to IMGT convention as the region running from the second conserved V-encoded cysteine to the conserved J-encoded phenylalanine. The earlier analysis of some 580 of the donors excluded any sequence lacking an unambiguous match to a single V gene segment. In an earlier analysis of 500 to 750 of the donors, V segments were called functional above 56.7% productive rearrangements and were called segregating when the between-donor standard deviation exceeded 5%. To diagnose cytomegalovirus status from the catalog of TCR beta chain sequences, a statistical classification framework was built. A later analysis assigned V and J genes by comparing TCR nucleotide sequences with IMGT/GENE-DB human TR gene sequences. Using the TCRdist pipeline, a later analysis assigned CDR3 sequences along with most-parsimonious VDJ recombination scenarios. A later analysis defined each TCR beta chain by its CDR3 amino acid sequence plus V-gene family, and excluded reads lacking a unique V-gene family. A later analysis removed 550 to 700 highly shared, low-generation-probability nucleotide sequences to deal with suspected cross-contamination and a sequencing artifact. In a later analysis, a clonal expansion index was calculated for each public chain from normalized within-repertoire ranks of inferred template counts. Generation probabilities in a later analysis came from a VDJ recombination model fitted to out-of-frame rearrangements, and those results were checked against IGoR. In a later analysis, hypergeometric tests were used to score TCR-TCR, TCR-HLA and TCR-CMV co-occurrence, with a repertoire-size bias correction applied to TCR pairs. A later analysis estimated false discovery rates by permuting HLA or CMV assignments 20 times. In a later analysis, co-occurring TCRs were grouped using DBSCAN, and TCRdist sequence similarity was added for clustering within HLA-allele-positive subsets. For co-occurrence clustering, repertoires with fewer than 30,000 or more than 120,000 public chains were excluded, along with five repertoires with anomalous nucleotide sharing. TCRdb re-hosts the immuneACCESS table, in-frame sequences only. Its copies lack some clones; in the studies checked, an unresolved V gene accounts for under half of them, and the cause for the rest is not known. That table gives V, J and clone size, and the DNA gave D and trimming. For this sample the table gives 72,000 or so clones, of which more than 75% were detected only once. Of the sample, 7.8% is held by the ten largest clones.

The sequencing sample was made of PBMCs. The V gene is TRBV5-8 and the J gene is TRBJ1-1; matching of 6 bases hints at TRBD1 as the D gene. The sequence came from a man aged 18 to 29 in good health and CMV-seropositive. The DNA sequence follows: TGTGCCAGCATTTCCTTGGGGGGAGGGGGAATCACTGAAGCTTTCTTT. Its protein product is CASISLGGGGITEAFF.